This is a list of T cell receptor beta chains from one sample in a study of CD8+ T cells in alopecia areata. Only in-frame clones appear in the TCRdb table, and some are missing; sequencing was by immunoSEQ multiplex PCR. The data contain roughly 250,000 clones, approximately 61% of them singletons. Sequenced here: CD4+ T cells sorted from blood, sampled at week 0. Receptors were obtained from a human donor with alopecia areata. The CDR3 runs from the conserved cysteine through the conserved F or W. The D gene is left open where the match is weak.

d_call: .
j_call: TRBJ1-1
v_call: TRBV7-2
cdr3_aa: CASSLEERTEAFF

d_call: .
j_call: TRBJ1-6
v_call: TRBV15
cdr3_aa: CATSRPGTMVSPLHF

d_call: .
j_call: TRBJ2-5
v_call: TRBV29-1
cdr3_aa: CSTLSGEETQYF

d_call: .
j_call: TRBJ2-2
v_call: TRBV5-1
cdr3_aa: CASSLVPEGGELFF

d_call: .
j_call: TRBJ2-7
v_call: TRBV30
cdr3_aa: CAWSVSLSGIYEQYF

d_call: .
j_call: TRBJ1-5
v_call: TRBV30
cdr3_aa: CAWTSGFNQPQHF

d_call: TRBD1
j_call: TRBJ2-7
v_call: TRBV13
cdr3_aa: CASSFPGQGVTHEQYF

d_call: .
j_call: TRBJ1-2
v_call: TRBV30
cdr3_aa: CAWTPPGGRFYGYTF

d_call: .
j_call: TRBJ1-6
v_call: TRBV6-5
cdr3_aa: CASSYNSPLHF

d_call: TRBD1
j_call: TRBJ2-7
v_call: TRBV29-1
cdr3_aa: CSGQGLNYEQYF

d_call: .
j_call: TRBJ1-3
v_call: TRBV29-1
cdr3_aa: CSVEGVKGGPSGNTIYF

d_call: .
j_call: TRBJ2-1
v_call: TRBV30
cdr3_aa: CAWSVRGSEQFF

d_call: TRBD2
j_call: TRBJ2-5
v_call: TRBV29-1
cdr3_aa: CSATASGEKETQYF

d_call: TRBD1
j_call: TRBJ2-3
v_call: TRBV9
cdr3_aa: CASSVRQGVGTDTQYF

d_call: .
j_call: TRBJ2-1
v_call: TRBV30
cdr3_aa: CAWEYVNEQFF

d_call: .
j_call: TRBJ2-7
v_call: TRBV7-9
cdr3_aa: CASSLKSGDEQYF

d_call: .
j_call: TRBJ1-3
v_call: TRBV4-1
cdr3_aa: CASSQGRHISFSGNTIYF

d_call: TRBD1
j_call: TRBJ2-7
v_call: TRBV7-3
cdr3_aa: CASSLDRGDEQYF

d_call: TRBD2
j_call: TRBJ2-3
v_call: TRBV7-2
cdr3_aa: CASSSSPTSRADTQYF

d_call: .
j_call: TRBJ2-7
v_call: TRBV2
cdr3_aa: CASGGHPLGEQYF

d_call: TRBD1
j_call: TRBJ2-1
v_call: TRBV5-1
cdr3_aa: CASSDGWTGQGEQFF

d_call: TRBD2
j_call: TRBJ2-1
v_call: TRBV5-6
cdr3_aa: CASSPDSGASYNEQFF

d_call: .
j_call: TRBJ1-2
v_call: TRBV4-1
cdr3_aa: CASSQDPETMGYTF

d_call: TRBD1
j_call: TRBJ2-4
v_call: TRBV7-9
cdr3_aa: CASSAGQGGGKNIQYF

d_call: TRBD2
j_call: TRBJ2-3
v_call: TRBV4-1
cdr3_aa: CASSQDGGGATDTQYF

d_call: TRBD1
j_call: TRBJ2-5
v_call: TRBV29-1
cdr3_aa: CSVGVRTGDLETQYF

d_call: .
j_call: TRBJ1-4
v_call: TRBV30
cdr3_aa: CAWSGLLGEKLFF

d_call: TRBD1
j_call: TRBJ2-5
v_call: TRBV9
cdr3_aa: CASSPHRGPGTQYF

d_call: TRBD1
j_call: TRBJ1-2
v_call: TRBV5-6
cdr3_aa: CASSLDRTYGYTF

d_call: .
j_call: TRBJ2-4
v_call: TRBV29-1
cdr3_aa: CSVLPDPSKRDIQYF

d_call: .
j_call: TRBJ2-5
v_call: TRBV5-1
cdr3_aa: CASSLDPGNQETQYF

d_call: .
j_call: TRBJ2-7
v_call: TRBV30
cdr3_aa: CAWSEGPVYEQYF

d_call: .
j_call: TRBJ2-7
v_call: TRBV29-1
cdr3_aa: CSVGVDVDEQYF

d_call: .
j_call: TRBJ1-1
v_call: TRBV20-1
cdr3_aa: CSASNRAEAFF

d_call: TRBD1
j_call: TRBJ2-5
v_call: TRBV29-1
cdr3_aa: CSVLTGETQYF

d_call: .
j_call: TRBJ2-2
v_call: TRBV9
cdr3_aa: CASSVEVNTGELFF

d_call: .
j_call: TRBJ1-3
v_call: TRBV11-2
cdr3_aa: CASSLVEGGTIYF

d_call: .
j_call: TRBJ2-7
v_call: TRBV20-1
cdr3_aa: CSASAGDEQYF

d_call: .
j_call: TRBJ2-1
v_call: TRBV19
cdr3_aa: CASRAGAPVNEQFF

d_call: .
j_call: TRBJ2-7
v_call: TRBV30
cdr3_aa: CAWSLRLPLEQYF